The 17 T cell receptor beta chains below were found in one sample sequenced in a study of shared clonotypes between healthy human individuals. The assay was immunoSEQ multiplex PCR, and TCRdb's table has in-frame clones only and misses some. This sample yields 650,000 to 750,000 clones, of which roughly 70% are seen a single time; approximately 2% belongs to the top ten. The sequenced material came from memory CD4+ T cells sorted from blood. Subset: CD45RA-negative fraction. Receptors originate from a woman aged 25 to 39 in good health.

The chain recombines TRBV7-9 with TRBJ1-1; no firm D call. The CDR3 contains 13 residues. V was pared by 7 bases and J by 3 bases, with 12 bases between. The V gene's germline CDR1 is SEHNR and CDR2 FQNEAQ (reference sequence). Here the CDR3 reads CASTGPGDTEAFF. In DNA, the CDR3 is TGTGCCAGCACCGGGCCCGGGGACACTGAAGCTTTCTTT. Complete variable domain (other parts from reference TRBV7-9 and TRBJ1-1): DTGVSQNPRHKITKRGQNVTFRCDPISEHNRLYWYRQTLGQGPEFLTYFQNEAQLEKSRLLSDRFSAERPKGSFSTLEIQRTEQGDSAMYLCASTGPGDTEAFFGQGTRLTVV.

This chain links TRBV7-2 with TRBJ1-1, with 9 positions matching TRBD1. CDR3 length: 15 residues. The V gene end was trimmed by 5 bases and the J gene end by 3 bases; junction bases not matched to a gene: 7. Germline CDR1 SGHTA, CDR2 FQGNSA. CDR3 DNA: TGTGCCAGCAGCACCCAGACAGGGGGACACACTGAAGCTTTCTTT. It yields the protein CASSTQTGGHTEAFF.

The rearrangement joins TRBV27 to TRBJ2-7, with 11 bases lining up with TRBD2. This CDR3 is built from 19 residues. J lost 3 bases, V lost 4 bases, and 17 bases had no gene match. Germline V gene data show CDR1 as MNHEY and CDR2 as SMNVEV (reference sequence). CDR3 in DNA: TGTGCCAGCAGTTCAAATTATCCCCGATCTAGCGGGAGGAACTACGAGCAGTACTTC. This translates into CASSSNYPRSSGRNYEQYF.

The chain uses TRBV5-1 and TRBJ2-5; 11 nucleotides agree with TRBD1. Germline lookup yields CDR1 SGHRS and CDR2 YFSETQ. This CDR3 spans 14 amino acids. Trimming at V came to 4 bases and at J to 11 bases, leaving 10 bases not matched to a gene. CDR3 nucleotides: TGCGCCAGCAGCCAGGGGACAGGGGGTCAGGAGCAGTACTTC. This gives the protein CASSQGTGGQEQYF.

The chain links TRBV30 to TRBJ2-5; TRBD1 matches 9 bases. Germline loops: CDR1 GTSNPN, CDR2 SVGIG (reference sequence). The length of the CDR3 is 13 residues. V lost 0 bases, J lost 7 bases, and 3 bases stayed unmatched. CDR3 residues: CAWSVGTGSTQYF. Written as DNA, the CDR3 is TGTGCCTGGAGTGTAGGGACAGGGTCGACCCAGTACTTC.

This clone was seen a few times. The chain couples TRBV28 to TRBJ1-2; TRBD1 agrees at 9 bases. Trimming removed 3 bases from V and 8 bases from J; junction bases left unmatched: 19. This CDR3 comprises 18 residues. Germline V gives CDR1 MDHEN, CDR2 SYDVKM. The CDR3 spells CASSFSGQGRLPTVGYTF. The CDR3 DNA reads as TGTGCCAGCAGTTTCTCGGGACAGGGTCGTCTCCCCACGGTAGGCTACACCTTC.

Worth noting for this clone: This sample includes further DNA sequences coding for the same CDR3. The chain uses TRBV28 and TRBJ2-7, with D perhaps given as TRBD1 or TRBD2 (5 bases each). The germline CDR1 and CDR2 sequences are MDHEN and SYDVKM. V was pared by 5 bases and J by 3 bases, with 14 bases between. CDR3 length equals 14 residues. The CDR3: CASSPTGAYYEQYF. Written as DNA, the CDR3 is TGTGCCAGCAGTCCCACCGGGGCCTACTACGAGCAGTACTTC.

This rearrangement joins TRBV19 to TRBJ2-5; D is possibly TRBD2 (6 bases). With 4 bases removed from V and 3 bases from J, the gap between germline ends came to 15 bases. The germline gives CDR1 LNHDA, CDR2 SQIVND (reference sequence). CDR3 length: 15 residues. The CDR3 here is CASSSGRGWEETQYF. CDR3 in DNA: TGTGCCAGTAGTAGTGGGCGGGGTTGGGAAGAGACCCAGTACTTC.

This chain connects TRBV11-1 to TRBJ2-1; D may correspond to TRBD1 or TRBD2 (5 bases each). Trimming cost V 0 bases and J 12 bases, with 9 bases left between them. CDR1 is SGHAT and CDR2 is FQDESV in the germline V gene (reference sequence). CDR3 length: 12 residues. As DNA, the CDR3 is TGTGCCAGCAGCTTAGCGCTCGGGACGCAGTTCTTC. Residues: CASSLALGTQFF.

This clone was counted between two and nine times. J is TRBJ1-2 and V is TRBV19; D remains unclear. Germline V gene data show CDR1 as LNHDA and CDR2 as SQIVND (reference sequence). Trimming took 7 bases from V and 3 from J, leaving 18 bases between them. The CDR3 runs to 15 residues. The CDR3 loop is CASTSVVGNHYGYTF. CDR3 DNA sequence: TGTGCCAGTACGAGCGTGGTGGGAAACCACTATGGCTACACCTTC.

In DNA form, the CDR3 reads TGTGCCTGGAGTGAGGGGCCAGATACGCAGTATTTT. It codes for CAWSEGPDTQYF. The V gene is TRBV30, the J gene TRBJ2-3; TRBD1 might be the D (5 bases). Trimming cost V 1 base and J 4 bases, with 6 bases left between them. Germline loops: CDR1 GTSNPN, CDR2 SVGIG (reference sequence). The CDR3 extends over 12 amino acids.

The chain couples TRBV5-1 to TRBJ2-3; D ambiguous. The CDR3 spans 14 residues. Trimming pared 4 bases from V and 4 bases from J, leaving 13 bases between. Germline V gene data show CDR1 as SGHRS and CDR2 as YFSETQ. The CDR3 reads CASSVGADPDTQYF. The CDR3 coding sequence is TGCGCCAGCAGCGTAGGCGCAGATCCAGATACGCAGTATTTT.

The chain is built from TRBV5-1 and TRBJ2-3, with 7 positions matching TRBD2. V lost 2 bases and J lost 7; bases outside the gene matches: 7. Germline lookup yields CDR1 SGHRS and CDR2 YFSETQ. This CDR3 has 14 residues. DNA of the CDR3: TGCGCCAGCAGCTTTTCGGGAGGTCGGAATACGCAGTATTTT. Amino acids: CASSFSGGRNTQYF.

The chain uses TRBV6-1 and TRBJ1-4; maybe TRBD1 (5 bases). The CDR3 is 13 amino acids. The V gene's germline CDR1 is MNHNS and CDR2 SASEGT. Trimming took off 5 bases at V and 7 bases at J, with 11 bases between the two ends. The CDR3 sequence is CASSLGVFEKLFF. The CDR3, as DNA: TGTGCCAGCAGTCTGGGGGTCTTTGAAAAACTGTTTTTT.

This clone was seen only a few times. The chain couples TRBV2 to TRBJ2-1, with D maybe TRBD2 (6 bases). The CDR3 is 14 amino acids. The V end was cut by 10 bases, the J end by 5 bases, with 18 bases between. Germline values: CDR1 SNHLY, CDR2 FYNNEI. The CDR3 protein is CATSLGRTNNEQFF. CDR3 DNA: TGTGCCACCTCCCTAGGTCGGACTAACAATGAGCAGTTCTTC.

This chain connects TRBV30 to TRBJ2-7; 8 nucleotides match TRBD1. The CDR3 contains 13 residues. J was trimmed by 4 bases and V by 4 bases; bases with no gene match: 6. Germline lookup yields CDR1 GTSNPN and CDR2 SVGIG (reference sequence). In DNA, the CDR3 is TGTGCCTGGACGACAGGGGTTGCGTACGAGCAGTACTTC. Amino acids: CAWTTGVAYEQYF.

The J gene is TRBJ1-3, the V gene TRBV10-2, with D perhaps matching TRBD1 (5 bases). The CDR3 length is 16 residues. The germline V and J ends were trimmed by 1 base and 0 bases, with 10 bases remaining between them. Germline-derived CDR1 and CDR2 are WSHSY and SAAADI. The CDR3 DNA follows: TGCGCCAGCAGTGAGTGGGACGTAGACTCTGGAAACACCATATATTTT. It translates to CASSEWDVDSGNTIYF.